The clone carrying this T cell receptor (beta chain) was found a few times. Its antigen remains unidentified. This record belongs to a study of type 1 regulatory T cells. Study-wide context: An in vitro protocol generated T-allo10, a Tr1-enriched, alloantigen-specific CD4 T cell product.

The CDR3 runs to 18 residues. The germline V gene encodes CDR1 MNHNY and CDR2 SVGAGI (reference sequence). With 6 bases removed from V and 4 bases from J, the gap between germline ends came to 24 bases. Graft donor-derived T-allo10 cells were described as host-alloantigen-specific, anergic, and alloantigen-specifically suppressive. TCRdb used MiXCR to reprocess the reads, holding one entry per CDR3 protein. Here the sample spans about 68,000 distinct CDR3 sequences, around 60% being singletons. The V call is TRBV6-6, the J call TRBJ2-2; tentatively, D is TRBD1 (6 bases). The sequenced material came from cultured T cells, either the whole culture or a sorted T cell fraction (not recorded which). The subset is: Tr1-enriched cell product generated in vitro against host alloantigens. This TCR derives from a human donor in good health. The DNA for the CDR3 is TGTGCCAGCAGCCTCCTCTCGGCCGGGACATCGAGCACCGGGGAGCTGTTTTTT. Protein product: CASSLLSAGTSSTGELFF.